The 5 T cell receptor beta chains presented below share a single source sample, sequenced in a study of identical twins. TCRdb itself ran the 5' RACE reads through MiXCR, one entry per CDR3 protein. The sample holds 450,000 to 650,000 distinct CDR3 sequences, nearly 10% seen once. This sample was also put to use in a study of yellow fever vaccine responses in identical twins.

What was sequenced was PBMCs. All receptors derive from a woman younger than 35 in good health.

This clonotype was seen only a few times. V and J are TRBV12-3 or TRBV12-4 and TRBJ2-1; tentatively, D is TRBD2 (5 bases). This CDR3 spans 15 amino acids. The V and J ends lost 2 bases and 2 bases respectively, with 10 bases between them. The CDR3 protein is CASSLTREPYNEQFF. CDR3 DNA: TGTGCCAGCAGTTTAACGAGGGAGCCCTACAATGAGCAGTTCTTC.

There are a few counts of this clonotype. The chain's CDR3 is CASTPAGGASSYEQYF. The CDR3 nucleotides are TGTGCCAGCACCCCGGCCGGGGGAGCCAGCTCCTACGAGCAGTACTTC. The J gene is TRBJ2-7, the V gene TRBV28; D is perhaps TRBD2 (6 bases). The CDR3 runs 16 residues. Germline-derived CDR1 and CDR2 are MDHEN and SYDVKM. The ends were cut back, 7 bases at V and 0 bases at J, with 19 bases in the middle.

This clonotype was seen more than once but under ten times. The rearrangement joins TRBV7-2 to TRBJ2-3; 8 bases line up with TRBD2. J gave up 0 bases and V 4 bases, and 6 bases lay outside the gene matches. This CDR3 region has 16 residues. CDR1 and CDR2 (germline): SGHTA, FQGNSA. The CDR3 DNA reads as TGTGCCAGCAGCTCCACTAGCGGACCTAGCACAGATACGCAGTATTTT. Amino acid sequence: CASSSTSGPSTDTQYF. The complete variable domain, with remaining parts taken from reference TRBV7-2 and TRBJ2-3, reads GAGVSQSPSNKVTEKGKDVELRCDPISGHTALYWYRQSLGQGLEFLIYFQGNSAPDKSGLPSDRFSAERTGGSVSTLTIQRTQQEDSAVYLCASSSTSGPSTDTQYFGPGTRLTVL.

The V and J genes are TRBV5-1 and TRBJ2-1, with D perhaps TRBD2 (6 bases). This CDR3 region has 16 residues. Between the trimmed V and J ends, which lost 2 bases and 5 bases, there was a span of 17 bases. Germline assignment: CDR1 SGHRS and CDR2 YFSETQ. The CDR3 here is CASSFGSDPTNNEQFF. Here the CDR3 DNA reads TGCGCCAGCAGCTTCGGGAGTGACCCAACAAACAATGAGCAGTTCTTC.

This clonotype was detected ten times or more. J is TRBJ2-1 and V is TRBV29-1, with D perhaps assigned TRBD1 or TRBD2 (5 bases each). V gave up 4 bases and J gave up 7 bases, with 14 bases separating them. This CDR3 has 13 residues. Germline CDR1 SQVTM, CDR2 ANQGSEA. CDR3 protein: CSVGSRECNEQFF. For the CDR3, the DNA is TGCAGCGTTGGATCCAGGGAGTGTAATGAGCAGTTCTTC.